This paragraph reports one T cell receptor (beta chain). As yet, its antigen is unknown. This sample was included in a study of cytomegalovirus exposure and HLA in healthy donors. Regarding the study as a whole: In a later analysis, around 18,000 TCR beta sequences were associated with HLA alleles at 0.05 false discovery rate. Likely technical artifact: a cluster of highly shared sequence variants.

The germline V gene has CDR1 SGHDT and CDR2 YYEEEE. This CDR3 has 13 amino acids. Deletions cut 4 bases from V and 7 bases from J, with 14 bases between. Donors showed nominal health when sampled, although they likely had unrecorded immune exposures. Use of 60 Vbeta and 13 Jbeta primers characterized the PCR. This table comes from immunoSEQ multiplex PCR, and its TCRdb copy is limited to in-frame clones, with some not included. The sample contains 140,000 to 150,000 clones, over 75% of which appear only once. The TCR sequence derives from a woman aged 25 to 39 in good health and CMV-seronegative. Material for sequencing was PBMCs. The chain recombines TRBV5-6 with TRBJ2-5; D may be TRBD2 (7 bases). The CDR3 reads CASSKHRGGTQYF. The DNA for the CDR3 is TGTGCCAGCAGCAAACATAGGGGGGGGACCCAGTACTTC.